This T cell receptor beta chain originates from a study of synovial regulatory T cells in juvenile arthritis. The wider study: A few patients were therapy-naive; 5 to 7 received methotrexate alone.

HLA-DR+ Treg cells made up the iaTreg subset. Donors were some eleven juvenile idiopathic arthritis patients with active disease, 3 polyarticular and 8 oligoarticular. Per the germline V gene, CDR1 is SGHNT and CDR2 is YYREEE (reference sequence). The CDR3 loop spans 14 amino acids. The record lacks a DNA sequence. This clone shows up as medium-sized by frequency. Its target is not known. Clones were read by immunoSEQ multiplex PCR, and TCRdb kept only the in-frame ones, dropping some. This repertoire includes around 1,000 clones. Study-wide findings and caveats: iaTreg TCR repertoires were largely private across patients and partially overlapped synovial Teff and blood CPL. Inflammation-associated Treg cells in blood had less TCR diversity than the remaining blood Treg cells.

The sequenced sample consisted of Treg cells from blood. Subset described: HLA-DR+ inflammation-associated blood Treg cells. The J gene is TRBJ2-7, the V gene TRBV5-4; TCRdb's D call, TRBD1, is unchecked because there is no DNA. This TCR came from a donor aged 2-35 years with juvenile idiopathic arthritis. The CDR3 protein is CASRAAGTGGEQYF.